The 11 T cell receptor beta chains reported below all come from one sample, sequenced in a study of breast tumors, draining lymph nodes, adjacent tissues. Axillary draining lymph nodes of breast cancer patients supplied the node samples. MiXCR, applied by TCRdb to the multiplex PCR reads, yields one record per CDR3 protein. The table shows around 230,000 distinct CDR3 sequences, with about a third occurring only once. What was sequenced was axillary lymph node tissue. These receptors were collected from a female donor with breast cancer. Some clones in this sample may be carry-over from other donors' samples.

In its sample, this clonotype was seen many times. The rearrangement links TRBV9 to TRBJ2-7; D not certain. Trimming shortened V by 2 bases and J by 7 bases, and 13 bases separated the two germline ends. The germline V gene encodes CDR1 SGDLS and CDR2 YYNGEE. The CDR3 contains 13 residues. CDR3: CASSVEVVGEQYF. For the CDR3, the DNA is TGTGCCAGCAGCGTCGAGGTTGTGGGTGAGCAGTACTTC.

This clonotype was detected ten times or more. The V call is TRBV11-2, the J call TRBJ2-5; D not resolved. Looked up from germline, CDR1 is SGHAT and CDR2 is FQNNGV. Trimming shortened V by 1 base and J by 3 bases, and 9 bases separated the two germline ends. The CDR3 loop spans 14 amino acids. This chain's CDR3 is CASSLAQIEETQYF. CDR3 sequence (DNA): TGTGCCAGCAGCTTAGCCCAGATAGAAGAGACCCAGTACTTC.

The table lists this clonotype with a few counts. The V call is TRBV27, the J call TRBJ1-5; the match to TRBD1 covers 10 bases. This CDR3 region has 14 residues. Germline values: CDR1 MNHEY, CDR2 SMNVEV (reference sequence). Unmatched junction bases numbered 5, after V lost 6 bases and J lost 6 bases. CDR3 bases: TGTGCCAGCAGCCGGGACAGGGGTATTCAGCCCCAGCATTTT. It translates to CASSRDRGIQPQHF.

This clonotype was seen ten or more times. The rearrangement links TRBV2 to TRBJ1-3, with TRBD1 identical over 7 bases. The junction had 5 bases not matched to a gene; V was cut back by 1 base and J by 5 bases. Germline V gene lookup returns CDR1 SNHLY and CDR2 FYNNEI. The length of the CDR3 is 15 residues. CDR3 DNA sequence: TGTGCCAGCAGTGAAGATGGGACAGCTAGAAACACCATATATTTT. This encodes CASSEDGTARNTIYF.

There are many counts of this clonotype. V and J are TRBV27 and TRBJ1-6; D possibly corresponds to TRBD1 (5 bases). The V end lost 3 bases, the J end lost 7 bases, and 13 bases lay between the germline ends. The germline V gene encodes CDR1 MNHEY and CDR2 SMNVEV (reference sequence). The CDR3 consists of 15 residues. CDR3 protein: CASSLEGLYNSPLHF. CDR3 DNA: TGTGCCAGCAGTTTGGAGGGACTTTACAATTCACCCCTCCACTTT.

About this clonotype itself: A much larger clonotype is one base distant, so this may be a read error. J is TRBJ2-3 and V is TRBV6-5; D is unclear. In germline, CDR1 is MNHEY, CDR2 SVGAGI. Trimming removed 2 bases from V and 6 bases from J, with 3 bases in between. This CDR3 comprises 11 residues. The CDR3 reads CASSYRDTQYF. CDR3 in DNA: TGTGCCAGCAGTTACAGGGATACGCAGTATTTT.

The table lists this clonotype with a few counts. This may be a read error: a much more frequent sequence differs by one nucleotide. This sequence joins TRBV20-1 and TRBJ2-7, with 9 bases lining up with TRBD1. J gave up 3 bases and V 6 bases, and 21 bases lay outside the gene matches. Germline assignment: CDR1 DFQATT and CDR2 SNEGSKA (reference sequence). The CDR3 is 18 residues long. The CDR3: CSASPTGGTTGTDYEQYF. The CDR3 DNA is TGCAGTGCCAGCCCCACAGGGGGCACTACCGGGACGGACTACGAGCAGTACTTC.

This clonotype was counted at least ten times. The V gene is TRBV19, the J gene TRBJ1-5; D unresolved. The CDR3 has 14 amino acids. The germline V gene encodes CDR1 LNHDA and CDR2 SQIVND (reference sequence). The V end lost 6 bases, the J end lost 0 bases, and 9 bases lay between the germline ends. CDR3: CASRSGYSNQPQHF. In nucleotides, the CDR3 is TGTGCCAGTAGGTCAGGCTATAGCAATCAGCCCCAGCATTTT.

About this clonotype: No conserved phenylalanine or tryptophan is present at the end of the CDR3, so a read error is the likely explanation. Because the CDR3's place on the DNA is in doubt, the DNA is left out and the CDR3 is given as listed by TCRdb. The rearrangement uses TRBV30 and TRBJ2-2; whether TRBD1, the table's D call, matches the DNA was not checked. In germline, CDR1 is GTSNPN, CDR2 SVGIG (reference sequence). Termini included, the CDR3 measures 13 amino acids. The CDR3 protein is CAFKGPNTGELSS.

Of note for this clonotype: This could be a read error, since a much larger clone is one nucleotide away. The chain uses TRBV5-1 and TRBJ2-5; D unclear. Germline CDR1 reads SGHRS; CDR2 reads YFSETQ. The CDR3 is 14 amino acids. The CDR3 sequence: CASSLGWNQEPQYF. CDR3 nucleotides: TGCGCCAGCAGCTTGGGGTGGAATCAAGAGCCCCAGTACTTC.

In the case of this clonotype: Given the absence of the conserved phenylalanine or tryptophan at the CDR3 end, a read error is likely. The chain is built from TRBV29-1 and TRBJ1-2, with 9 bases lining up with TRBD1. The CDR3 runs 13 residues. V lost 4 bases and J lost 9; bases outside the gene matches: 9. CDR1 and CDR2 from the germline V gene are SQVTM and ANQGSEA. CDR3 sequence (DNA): TGCAGCGTTGGGGACAGGGTGGGCAATTGCTACACCCTC. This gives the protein CSVGDRVGNCYTL.